This T cell receptor beta chain emerged from a study of shared clonotypes between healthy human individuals. About the study: Three plates were used per donor for CD4 naive, three for CD4 memory, two for CD8 naive and one for CD8 memory.

Only in-frame clones appear in the TCRdb table, and some are missing; sequencing was by immunoSEQ multiplex PCR. The sample lists about 1,900,000 clones; approximately 94% were seen once. Study outcomes and limitations: Across a few donors, naive CD4 shared around 5.4%, naive CD8 approximately 3.5%, memory CD4 roughly 2.4%, memory CD8 0.4% to 0.5%. Represented diversity, genetic and exposure-history alike, was limited by few donors.

With regard to this clone: Its antigen remains unknown. Within the sample, other DNA sequences also encode this same CDR3.

The ends were cut back, 5 bases at V and 4 bases at J, with 12 bases in the middle. CDR3 length: 14 amino acids. CDR1 and CDR2 (germline): SEHNR, FQNEAQ (reference sequence). The naive CD8 population came from CD45RO-negative cells selected for CCR7, without terminally differentiated effector memory CD45RA+ cells. Sequenced material: naive CD8+ T cells sorted from blood. J is TRBJ2-1 and V is TRBV7-9; D is ambiguous. This clonotype originated in a man between 18 and 29 years old in good health. The CDR3 DNA sequence: TGTGCCAGCAGCCCCCCCGGAGAGTACAATGAGCAGTTCTTC. Translation gives CASSPPGEYNEQFF.